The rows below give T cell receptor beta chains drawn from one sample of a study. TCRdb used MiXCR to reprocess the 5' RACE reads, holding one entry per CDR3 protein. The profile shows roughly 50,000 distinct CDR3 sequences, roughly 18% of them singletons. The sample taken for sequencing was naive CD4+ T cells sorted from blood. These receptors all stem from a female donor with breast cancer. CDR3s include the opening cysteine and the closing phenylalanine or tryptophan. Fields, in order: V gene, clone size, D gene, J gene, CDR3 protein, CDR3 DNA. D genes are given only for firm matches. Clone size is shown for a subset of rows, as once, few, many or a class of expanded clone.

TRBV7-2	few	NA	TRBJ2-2	CASSSANTGELFF	TGTGCCAGCAGCTCCGCGAACACCGGGGAGCTGTTTTTT
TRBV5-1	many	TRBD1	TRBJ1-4	CASSDGQGNEKLFF	TGCGCCAGCAGCGACGGACAGGGCAATGAAAAACTGTTTTTT
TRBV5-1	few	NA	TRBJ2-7	CASRESGLRTYEQYF	TGCGCCAGCAGAGAGTCCGGGCTCCGAACCTACGAGCAGTACTTC
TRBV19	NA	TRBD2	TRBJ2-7	CASSTGLAGVYEQYF	TGTGCCAGTAGTACCGGACTAGCGGGAGTCTACGAGCAGTACTTC
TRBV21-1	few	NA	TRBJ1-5	CATDGHLPGGNQPQHF	TGTGCCACCGATGGACATCTACCAGGGGGCAATCAGCCCCAGCATTTT
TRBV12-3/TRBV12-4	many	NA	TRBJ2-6	CASSLRNSGANVLTF	TGTGCCAGCAGTTTGAGGAACTCTGGGGCCAACGTCCTGACTTTC
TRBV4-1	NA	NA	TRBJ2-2	CASSQVLQRDTGELFF	TGCGCCAGCAGCCAAGTGTTACAGAGAGACACCGGGGAGCTGTTTTTT
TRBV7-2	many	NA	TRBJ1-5	CASSSGRQPQHF	TGTGCCAGCAGCTCGGGACGCCAGCCCCAGCATTTT
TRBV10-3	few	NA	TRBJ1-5	CAISELGGQGQPQHF	TGTGCCATCAGTGAGTTGGGGGGGCAAGGACAGCCCCAGCATTTT
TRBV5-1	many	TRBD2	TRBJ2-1	CASSLLAGANEQFF	TGCGCCAGCAGCTTACTAGCGGGAGCCAATGAGCAGTTCTTC
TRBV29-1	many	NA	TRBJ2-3	CSVDLGQGKDTQYF	TGCAGCGTTGATCTGGGGCAGGGTAAGGATACGCAGTATTTT
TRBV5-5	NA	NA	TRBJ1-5	CASSLIAGWDQPQHF	TGTGCCAGCAGCTTGATAGCAGGGTGGGATCAGCCCCAGCATTTT
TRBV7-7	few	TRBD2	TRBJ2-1	CASSLIAGSNEQFF	TGTGCCAGCAGCCTGATAGCGGGAAGCAATGAGCAGTTCTTC